The source of this T cell receptor beta chain is a study of T cell clonality in common variable immunodeficiency. This clone came up many times. Its antigen is unknown. Germline and junction disagree at one end, which may indicate a read error. Read sequence stops 3 residues before the CDR3 end, and the germline J gene provides the missing end. This CDR3 has 18 residues. The V gene's germline CDR1 is SSHAT and CDR2 FNYEAQ (reference sequence). Control and CVID samples contributed equal amounts of genomic DNA. TCRdb's copy holds only in-frame clones and misses some; the assay was immunoSEQ multiplex PCR. The record shows over 30,000 clones for this sample, with no singletons present. General study findings and limits: Compared with healthy controls, CVID subjects showed increased TCRbeta clonality, mostly in about a third. Fewer TCRbeta clones were shared among CVID subjects than controls.

Each donor provided about 4.5 to 8.5 ml of heparinized whole blood. V and J are TRBV7-7 and TRBJ2-2, with 14 nucleotides matching TRBD2. The sequence was collected from a person aged 18-70 years in good health. The sequenced sample was peripheral blood mononuclear cells. CDR3 DNA (partial): TGTGCTAGCAGCTTCACGACTAGCGGGAGGGCCGGGACCGGGGAG. Translation: CASSFTTSGRAGTGE. The whole CDR3 sequence reads CASSFTTSGRAGTGELFF.